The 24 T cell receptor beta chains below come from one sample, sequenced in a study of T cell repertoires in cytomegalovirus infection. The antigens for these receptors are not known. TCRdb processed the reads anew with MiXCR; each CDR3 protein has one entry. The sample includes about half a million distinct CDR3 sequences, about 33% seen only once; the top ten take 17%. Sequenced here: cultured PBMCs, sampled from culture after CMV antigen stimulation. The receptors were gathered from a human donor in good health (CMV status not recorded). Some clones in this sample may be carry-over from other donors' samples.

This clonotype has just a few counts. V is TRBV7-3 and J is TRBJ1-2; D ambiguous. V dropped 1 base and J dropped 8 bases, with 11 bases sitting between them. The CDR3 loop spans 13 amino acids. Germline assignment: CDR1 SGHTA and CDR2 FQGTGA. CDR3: CASSLSRSSGYTF. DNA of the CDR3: TGTGCCAGCAGCTTAAGTCGGAGCTCGGGCTACACCTTC.

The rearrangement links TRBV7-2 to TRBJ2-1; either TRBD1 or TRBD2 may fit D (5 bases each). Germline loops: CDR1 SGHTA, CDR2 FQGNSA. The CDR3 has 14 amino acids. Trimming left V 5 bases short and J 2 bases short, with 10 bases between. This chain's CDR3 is CASSPRDPYNEQFF. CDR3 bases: TGTGCCAGCAGCCCCCGGGACCCCTACAATGAGCAGTTCTTC.

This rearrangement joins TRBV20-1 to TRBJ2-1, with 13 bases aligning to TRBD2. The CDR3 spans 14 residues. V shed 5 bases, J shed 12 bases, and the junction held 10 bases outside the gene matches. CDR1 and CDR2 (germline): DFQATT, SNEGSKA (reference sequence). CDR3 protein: CSAPVGLAGDRQFF. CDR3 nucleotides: TGCAGTGCTCCGGTAGGACTAGCGGGAGATAGGCAGTTCTTC.

CDR3 protein: CASSLAGQGANEQYV. CDR3 nucleotides: TGTGCCAGCAGTTTAGCTGGACAGGGGGCTAACGAGCAGTACGTC. The V and J genes are TRBV12-3 or TRBV12-4 and TRBJ2-7, with 11 positions matching TRBD1. This CDR3 region has 15 residues. Trimming cost V 0 bases and J 5 bases; bases outside gene matches: 3.

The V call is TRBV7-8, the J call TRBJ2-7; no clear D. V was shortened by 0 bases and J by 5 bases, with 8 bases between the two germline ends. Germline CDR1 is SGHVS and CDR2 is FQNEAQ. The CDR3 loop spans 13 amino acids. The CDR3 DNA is TGTGCCAGCAGCTTAGCGGGAAATGACGAGCAGTACGTC. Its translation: CASSLAGNDEQYV.

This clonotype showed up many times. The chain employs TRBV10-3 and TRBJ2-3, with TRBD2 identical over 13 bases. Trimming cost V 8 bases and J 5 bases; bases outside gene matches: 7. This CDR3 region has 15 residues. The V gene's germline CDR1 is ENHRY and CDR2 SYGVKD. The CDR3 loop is CAIAGTSGNQDTQYF. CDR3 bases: TGTGCCATCGCCGGGACTAGCGGGAACCAAGATACGCAGTATTTT.

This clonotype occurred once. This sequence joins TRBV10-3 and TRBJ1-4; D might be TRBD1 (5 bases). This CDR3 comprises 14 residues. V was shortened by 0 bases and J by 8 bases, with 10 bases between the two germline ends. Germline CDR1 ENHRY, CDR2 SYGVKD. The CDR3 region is CAISESARDEKLFF. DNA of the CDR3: TGTGCCATCAGTGAGTCCGCTAGGGACGAAAAACTGTTTTTT.

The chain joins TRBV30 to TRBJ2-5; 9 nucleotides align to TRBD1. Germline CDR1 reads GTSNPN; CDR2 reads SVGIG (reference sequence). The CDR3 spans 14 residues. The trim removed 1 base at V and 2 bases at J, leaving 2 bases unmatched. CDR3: CAWSATGGQETQYF. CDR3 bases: TGTGCCTGGAGTGCGACAGGGGGTCAAGAGACCCAGTACTTC.

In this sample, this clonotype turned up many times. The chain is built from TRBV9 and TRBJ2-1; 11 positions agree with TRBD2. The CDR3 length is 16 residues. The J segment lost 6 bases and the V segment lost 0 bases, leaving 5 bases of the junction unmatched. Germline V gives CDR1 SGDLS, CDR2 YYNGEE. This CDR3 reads CASSVGGTSGPNEQFF. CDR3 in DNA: TGTGCCAGCAGCGTAGGAGGGACTAGCGGACCCAATGAGCAGTTCTTC.

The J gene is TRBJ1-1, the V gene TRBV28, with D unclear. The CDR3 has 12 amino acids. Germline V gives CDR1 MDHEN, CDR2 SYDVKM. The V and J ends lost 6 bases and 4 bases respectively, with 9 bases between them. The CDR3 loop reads CASRESLTEAFF. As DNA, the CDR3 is TGTGCCAGCAGGGAATCTCTCACTGAAGCTTTCTTT.

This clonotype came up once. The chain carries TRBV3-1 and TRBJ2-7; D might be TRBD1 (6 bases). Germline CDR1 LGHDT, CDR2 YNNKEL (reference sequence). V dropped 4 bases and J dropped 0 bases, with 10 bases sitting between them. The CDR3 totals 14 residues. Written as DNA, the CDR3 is TGTGCCAGCAGCCCCGGACAGATCTCCTACGAGCAGTACTTC. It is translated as CASSPGQISYEQYF.

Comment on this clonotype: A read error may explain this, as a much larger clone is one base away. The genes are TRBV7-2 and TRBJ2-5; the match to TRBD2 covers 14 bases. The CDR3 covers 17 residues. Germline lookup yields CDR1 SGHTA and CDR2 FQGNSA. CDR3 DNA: TGTGCCAACAGCTTACGCCCGGGGACTAGCGGGAGTCAGACCCAGTACTTC. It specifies CANSLRPGTSGSQTQYF. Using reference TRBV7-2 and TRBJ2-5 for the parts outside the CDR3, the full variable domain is GAGVSQSPSNKVTEKGKDVELRCDPISGHTALYWYRQSLGQGLEFLIYFQGNSAPDKSGLPSDRFSAERTGGSVSTLTIQRTQQEDSAVYLCANSLRPGTSGSQTQYFGPGTRLLVL.

The CDR3 bases are TGTGCCAGCAACCCGGGACAGGGAAGGGGTCAGCCCCAGCATTTT. It yields the protein CASNPGQGRGQPQHF. This chain uses TRBV12-3 or TRBV12-4 with TRBJ1-5; 9 bases are shared with TRBD1. The CDR3 loop spans 15 amino acids. V lost 7 bases and J lost 6; bases outside the gene matches: 10.

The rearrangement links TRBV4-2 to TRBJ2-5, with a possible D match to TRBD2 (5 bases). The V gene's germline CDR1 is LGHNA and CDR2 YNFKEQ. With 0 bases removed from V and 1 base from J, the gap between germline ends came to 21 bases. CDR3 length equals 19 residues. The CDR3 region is CASSQDLQALLGSQETQYF. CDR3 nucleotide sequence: TGTGCCAGCAGCCAAGATCTCCAGGCTTTATTAGGGAGCCAAGAGACCCAGTACTTC.

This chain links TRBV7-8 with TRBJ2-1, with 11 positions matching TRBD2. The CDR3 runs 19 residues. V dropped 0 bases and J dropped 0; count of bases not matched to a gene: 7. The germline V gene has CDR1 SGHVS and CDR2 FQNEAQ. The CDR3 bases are TGTGCCAGCAGCTTAGCCCTTAGCGGGGGGGATTTCTCCTACAATGAGCAGTTCTTC. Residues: CASSLALSGGDFSYNEQFF.

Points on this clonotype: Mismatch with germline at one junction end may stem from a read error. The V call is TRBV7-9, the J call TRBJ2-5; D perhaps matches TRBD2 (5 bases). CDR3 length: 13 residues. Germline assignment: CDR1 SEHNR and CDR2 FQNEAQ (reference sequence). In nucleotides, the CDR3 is TGTGCCGGCAGCCCCCCCTGGAGGGAGACCCAGTACTTC. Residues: CAGSPPWRETQYF.

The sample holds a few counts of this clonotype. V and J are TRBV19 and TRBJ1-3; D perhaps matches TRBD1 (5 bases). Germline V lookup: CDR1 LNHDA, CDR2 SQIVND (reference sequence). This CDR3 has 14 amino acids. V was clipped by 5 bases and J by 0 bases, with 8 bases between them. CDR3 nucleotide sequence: TGTGCCAGTAGTGTCGGGGGCTCTGGAAACACCATATATTTT. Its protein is CASSVGGSGNTIYF.

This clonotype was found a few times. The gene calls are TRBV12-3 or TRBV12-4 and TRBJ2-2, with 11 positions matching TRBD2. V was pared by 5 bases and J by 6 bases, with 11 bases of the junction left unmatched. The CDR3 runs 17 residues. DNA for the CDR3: TGTGCCAGCAGTCGCCCCCTTAGCGGGAGGGCCGCCGGGGAGCTGTTTTTT. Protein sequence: CASSRPLSGRAAGELFF.

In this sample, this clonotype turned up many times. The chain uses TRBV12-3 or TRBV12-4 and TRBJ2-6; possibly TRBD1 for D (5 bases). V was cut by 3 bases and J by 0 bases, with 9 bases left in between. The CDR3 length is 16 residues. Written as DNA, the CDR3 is TGTGCCAGCAGTTTGACAGCTCTCTCTGGGGCCAACGTCCTGACTTTC. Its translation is CASSLTALSGANVLTF.

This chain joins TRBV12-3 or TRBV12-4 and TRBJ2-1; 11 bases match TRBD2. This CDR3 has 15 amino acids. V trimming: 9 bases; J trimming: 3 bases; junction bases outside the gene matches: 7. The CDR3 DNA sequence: TGTGCCAGTACTTTGGGACTAGCGGACTACAATGAGCAGTTCTTC. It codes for CASTLGLADYNEQFF.

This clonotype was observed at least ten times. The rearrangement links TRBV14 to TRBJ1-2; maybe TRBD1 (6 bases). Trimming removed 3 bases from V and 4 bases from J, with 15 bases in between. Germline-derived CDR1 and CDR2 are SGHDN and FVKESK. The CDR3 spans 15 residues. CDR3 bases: TGTGCCAGCAGCCATGGGGGCGCAGGAAGCTATGGCTACACCTTC. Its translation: CASSHGGAGSYGYTF.

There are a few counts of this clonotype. CDR3 sequence (DNA): TGTGCCAGCAGCCCCCTCACACAGGCGGGCTACACCTTC. It codes for CASSPLTQAGYTF. The V and J genes are TRBV7-2 and TRBJ1-2, with D possibly being TRBD1 (5 bases). The germline V and J ends were trimmed by 5 bases and 8 bases, with 15 bases remaining between them. Germline V gives CDR1 SGHTA, CDR2 FQGNSA. The CDR3 length is 13 residues.

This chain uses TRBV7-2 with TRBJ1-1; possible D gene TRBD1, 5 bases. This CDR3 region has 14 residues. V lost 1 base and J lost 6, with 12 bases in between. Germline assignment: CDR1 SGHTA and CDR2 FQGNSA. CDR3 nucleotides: TGTGCCAGCAGCTTAGGAGGGGCGGTCGCTGAAGCTTTCTTT. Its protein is CASSLGGAVAEAFF. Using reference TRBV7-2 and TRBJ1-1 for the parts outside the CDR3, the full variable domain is GAGVSQSPSNKVTEKGKDVELRCDPISGHTALYWYRQSLGQGLEFLIYFQGNSAPDKSGLPSDRFSAERTGGSVSTLTIQRTQQEDSAVYLCASSLGGAVAEAFFGQGTRLTVV.

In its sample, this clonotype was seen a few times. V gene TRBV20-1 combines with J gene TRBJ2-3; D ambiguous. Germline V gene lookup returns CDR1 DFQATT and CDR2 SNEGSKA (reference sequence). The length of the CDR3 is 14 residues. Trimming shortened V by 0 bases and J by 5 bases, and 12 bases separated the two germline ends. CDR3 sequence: CSARDPAGGDTQYF. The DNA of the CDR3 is TGCAGTGCTAGAGATCCGGCAGGTGGAGATACGCAGTATTTT.